This entry lists 6 T cell receptor beta chains sequenced from one sample in a study of radiotherapy plus CTLA-4 blockade in lung cancer (dated by TCRdb to the late 2010s). Libraries came from the immunoSEQ multiplex PCR assay. Held by TCRdb, this immuneACCESS table contains in-frame sequences only and omits some clones. Under half of the omission traces to an unresolved V gene where checked; the cause of the rest is unknown. The sample includes 56,000 or so clones, with roughly 80% observed a single time. The ten largest clones capture around a sixth of the sample. The sequencing here drew on peripheral blood, taken from a patient treated with radiotherapy plus ipilimumab. The source of these receptors is a human donor with non-small cell lung cancer who had a complete response to radiotherapy plus ipilimumab.

The chain is built from TRBV27 and TRBJ2-1; D unresolved. This CDR3 spans 16 amino acids. Trimming removed 6 bases from V and 6 bases from J, with 21 bases in between. CDR1 is MNHEY, CDR2 SMNVEV, per germline (reference sequence). The CDR3 DNA reads as TGTGCCAGCAGCCCGCCACCGAGACTTGACCCCAATGAGCAGTTCTTC. This encodes CASSPPPRLDPNEQFF.

The J gene is TRBJ1-2, the V gene TRBV7-9, with unresolved D. Trimming left V 5 bases short and J 6 bases short, with 16 bases between. The CDR3 sequence is 14 residues long. Germline CDR1 SEHNR, CDR2 FQNEAQ (reference sequence). The DNA of the CDR3 is TGTGCCAGCAGCCACGACGCGCCTAGAGATGGCTACACCTTC. This encodes CASSHDAPRDGYTF.

As for this clone: One end of the junction is discordant with germline, which a read error may explain. The chain combines TRBV6-5 with TRBJ2-3; 11 bases match TRBD2. Germline CDR1 and CDR2: MNHEY and SVGAGI. This CDR3 comprises 13 residues. The DNA of the CDR3 is TGTGCCAGCAGTTACGCGACTAGCGGGGCCAGGCATTTT. This gives the protein CASSYATSGARHF.

The rearrangement uses TRBV27 and TRBJ2-1; 11 bases map to TRBD2. V lost 6 bases and J lost 8; bases outside the gene matches: 6. Germline CDR1 MNHEY, CDR2 SMNVEV (reference sequence). The CDR3 spans 14 residues. The CDR3 is CASRGSGRGDEQFF. The CDR3 nucleotides are TGTGCCAGCAGGGGTAGCGGGAGGGGCGATGAGCAGTTCTTC.

The count of this clone is one. The V call is TRBV12-5, the J call TRBJ2-3; 7 nucleotides align to TRBD1. The germline CDR1 and CDR2 sequences are LGHNT and FRNRAP. This CDR3 is built from 14 residues. J lost 1 base, V lost 5 bases, and 3 bases had no gene match. The DNA of the CDR3 is TGTGCTAGTGGTACAGGGGTGGGCACAGATACGCAGTATTTT. Encoded protein: CASGTGVGTDTQYF.

The chain has TRBV9 and TRBJ2-1, with D maybe TRBD1 (6 bases). Germline V gene data show CDR1 as SGDLS and CDR2 as YYNGEE. The CDR3 is made up of 15 amino acids. Trimming stripped 2 bases from V and 5 bases from J, with 14 bases between. In DNA, the CDR3 is TGTGCCAGCAGCGTCAACAGGGAACCCCACAATGAGCAGTTCTTC. It yields the protein CASSVNREPHNEQFF.